This TCR beta chain was retrieved from a study of T cell changes during pregnancy in multiple sclerosis. The method was immunoSEQ multiplex PCR; TCRdb's version includes in-frame clones alone and lacks a portion of them. Of 28,000 or so clones listed, 88% are singletons. The CDR3 runs to 13 residues. With 5 bases removed from V and 2 bases from J, the gap between germline ends came to 10 bases. The germline V gene encodes CDR1 MDHEN and CDR2 SYDVKM. The rearrangement joins TRBV28 to TRBJ2-7, with D possibly matching TRBD1 (6 bases). Source: CD8+ T cells from peripheral blood mononuclear cells, taken in the second trimester of pregnancy. The TCR originated in a female donor with multiple sclerosis, enrolled in a pregnancy study. The CDR3 region has the DNA TGTGCCAGCAGTCCAGGGGTTGCCTACGAGCAGTACTTC. Amino acid sequence: CASSPGVAYEQYF.